This T cell receptor (beta chain) was sequenced in a study of cytomegalovirus exposure and HLA in healthy donors. Germline CDR1 is SGHTA and CDR2 is FQGNSA. This CDR3 is 13 amino acids long. The V and J ends lost 4 bases and 4 bases respectively, with 10 bases between them. The PCR had 60 Vbeta and 13 Jbeta primers. Measured with immunoSEQ multiplex PCR; TCRdb has only the in-frame clones, and not every one. Among more than 100,000 clones listed, 74% were seen once. As concerns this clone: What it binds is unknown.

Study-wide results and caveats: Likely technical artifact: a cluster of highly shared sequence variants. The classifier reportedly diagnosed cytomegalovirus status with high specificity and sensitivity. The majority of TCR sequences were rare, yet some public TCRs appeared in many donors. Listed as cytomegalovirus-associated were 150 or so TCR beta chains.

The sequence derives from a woman between 50 and 59 years old in good health and CMV-seropositive. The sequenced sample consisted of PBMCs. The rearrangement links TRBV7-2 to TRBJ2-5; a possible D gene is TRBD2 (7 bases). CDR3: CASSWRGGETQYF. DNA of the CDR3: TGTGCCAGCAGCTGGAGGGGGGGAGAGACCCAGTACTTC. The full variable domain, its missing parts supplied by reference TRBV7-2 and TRBJ2-5, is GAGVSQSPSNKVTEKGKDVELRCDPISGHTALYWYRQSLGQGLEFLIYFQGNSAPDKSGLPSDRFSAERTGGSVSTLTIQRTQQEDSAVYLCASSWRGGETQYFGPGTRLLVL.